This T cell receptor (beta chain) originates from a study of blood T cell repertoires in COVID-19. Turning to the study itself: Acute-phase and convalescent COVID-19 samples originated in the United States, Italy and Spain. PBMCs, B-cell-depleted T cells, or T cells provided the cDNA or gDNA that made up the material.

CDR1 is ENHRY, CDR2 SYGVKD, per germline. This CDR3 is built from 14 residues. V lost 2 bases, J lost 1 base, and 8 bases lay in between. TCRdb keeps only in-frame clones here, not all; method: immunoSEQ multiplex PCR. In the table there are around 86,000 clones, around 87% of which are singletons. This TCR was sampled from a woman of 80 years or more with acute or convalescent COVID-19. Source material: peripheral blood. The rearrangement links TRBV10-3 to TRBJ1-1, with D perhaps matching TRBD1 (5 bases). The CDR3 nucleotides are TGTGCCATCAGTGAGGGGGCGGCGAACACTGAAGCTTTCTTT. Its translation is CAISEGAANTEAFF.